The 28 T cell receptor beta chains in this list originate from one sample, sequenced in a study of regulatory T cells in long-lasting Graves disease (dated by TCRdb to the early 2020s). The time point tag for this specimen amounts to: newly diagnosed GD, antithyroid drugs for less than 3 months. For both TCR sequencing and RNA sequencing, RNA was extracted from PBMCs using TRIzol. Libraries came from multiplex PCR. Sequencer: Illumina HiSeq 4000. To build TCR beta libraries, CDR3 regions were amplified by Arm-PCR using iRepertoire HTBI primers. Using fastp trimming at Q25 and MiXCR clonotype assembly, TCRdb reanalyzed the public sequencing data and kept in-frame beta chains. Every distinct CDR3 protein forms one entry, paired with its most common genes and DNA. The sample table lists roughly 610,000 distinct CDR3 sequences, roughly 15% of them with a count of one. The ten largest clones add up to approximately 20% of the sample.

These data were also reused for a study on T cells in Graves' hyperthyroidism and ophthalmopathy.

Sequencing used peripheral blood mononuclear cells (PBMCs), obtained at new diagnosis, from a patient treated with antithyroid drugs. These receptors came from a woman younger than 45 with Graves disease. Donor details come from another sample of the same person, matched by shared clones.

As to this clonotype: This may be a read error: a much more frequent sequence differs by one nucleotide. The chain uses TRBV15 and TRBJ2-3; TRBD1 is a possible D gene (6 bases). The CDR3 covers 15 residues. V gave up 0 bases and J gave up 2 bases, with 9 bases separating them. The V gene's germline CDR1 is LNHNV and CDR2 YYDKDF (reference sequence). The CDR3 DNA reads as TGTGCCACCAGCAGAGACAGGGGTGTCACAGATACGCAGTATTTT. It specifies CATSRDRGVTDTQYF.

This clonotype came up many times. This chain connects TRBV20-1 to TRBJ1-1; 8 nucleotides align to TRBD1. V lost 7 bases, J lost 3 bases, and 4 bases stayed unmatched. This CDR3 has 12 amino acids. CDR1 and CDR2 from the germline V gene are DFQATT and SNEGSKA (reference sequence). CDR3 loop: CSVPTGDTEAFF. The CDR3 DNA follows: TGCAGTGTCCCGACAGGGGACACTGAAGCTTTCTTT.

This clonotype was observed many times. The rearrangement links TRBV12-3 or TRBV12-4 to TRBJ2-5, with 11 bases matching TRBD2. Trimming removed 10 bases from V and 1 base from J; junction bases left unmatched: 11. The CDR3 has 16 amino acids. CDR3 residues: CATDTSLAGGQETQYF. As DNA, the CDR3 is TGTGCCACCGATACTAGCCTAGCGGGAGGCCAAGAGACCCAGTACTTC.

V gene TRBV5-5 combines with J gene TRBJ2-3; TRBD2 might be the D (6 bases). The CDR3 length is 16 residues. Germline V gene sequence: CDR1 SGHKS, CDR2 YYEKEE (reference sequence). V dropped 0 bases and J dropped 3 bases, with 14 bases sitting between them. The CDR3 DNA reads TGTGCCAGCAGCTTGGGCGGGGTAGGTCGTACAGATACGCAGTATTTT. It encodes CASSLGGVGRTDTQYF.

This clonotype was seen more than once but under ten times. The V gene is TRBV9, the J gene TRBJ2-1; D perhaps matches TRBD2 (5 bases). V was cut by 0 bases and J by 3 bases, with 10 bases left in between. The CDR3 is 15 amino acids. The V gene's germline CDR1 is SGDLS and CDR2 YYNGEE. The CDR3: CASSVATGYYNEQFF. CDR3 in DNA: TGTGCCAGCAGCGTAGCAACGGGGTACTACAATGAGCAGTTCTTC.

The table lists this clonotype with many counts. The gene calls are TRBV7-3 and TRBJ1-6, with D possibly being TRBD1 (6 bases). Trimming cost V 5 bases and J 7 bases, with 12 bases left between them. The CDR3 loop spans 14 amino acids. CDR1 and CDR2 (germline): SGHTA, FQGTGA. CDR3 sequence (DNA): TGTGCCAGCAGCCAAGGGACACCCAATTCACCCCTCCACTTT. This codes for CASSQGTPNSPLHF.

This clonotype was detected ten times or more. The chain uses TRBV20-1 and TRBJ2-7, with a tentative D call TRBD1 (7 bases). Trimming took 6 bases from V and 7 from J, leaving 22 bases between them. The CDR3 spans 14 residues. Germline V lookup: CDR1 DFQATT, CDR2 SNEGSKA (reference sequence). CDR3 loop: CSAQGDLGPTEQYF. In DNA form, the CDR3 reads TGCAGTGCCCAGGGGGACTTAGGACCTACGGAGCAGTACTTC.

In this sample, this clonotype turned up a few times. Its ends do not fully match the called genes, so a read error is possible. The chain recombines TRBV6-1 with TRBJ1-5, with 8 bases aligning to TRBD1. The germline gives CDR1 MNHNS, CDR2 SASEGT. CDR3 size: 14 residues. This CDR3 reads CASSRGQGKQPQHF. In DNA, the CDR3 is TGTGCCAGCAGTCGAGGACAGGGCAAACAGCCCCAGCATTTT.

V is TRBV30 and J is TRBJ2-3, with TRBD1 as a possible D gene (6 bases). CDR3 length: 12 amino acids. CDR1 is GTSNPN and CDR2 is SVGIG in the germline V gene (reference sequence). With 1 base removed from V and 6 bases from J, the gap between germline ends came to 8 bases. The CDR3 DNA sequence: TGTGCCTGGAGTGACAGGGCCGATACGCAGTATTTT. Translating gives CAWSDRADTQYF. The full variable domain, its missing parts supplied by reference TRBV30 and TRBJ2-3, is SQTIHQWPATLVQPVGSPLSLECTVEGTSNPNLYWYRQAAGRGLQLLFYSVGIGQISSEVPQNLSASRPQDRQFILSSKKLLLSDSGFYLCAWSDRADTQYFGPGTRLTVL.

This clonotype was picked up a small number of times. The genes are TRBV5-1 and TRBJ1-1, with 9 bases fitting TRBD1. V lost 0 bases, J lost 3 bases, and 12 bases stayed unmatched. This CDR3 comprises 18 residues. CDR1 and CDR2 from the germline V gene are SGHRS and YFSETQ. The chain's CDR3 is CASSLGRDRAALDTEAFF. The CDR3 coding sequence is TGCGCCAGCAGCTTGGGGAGGGACAGGGCTGCGCTCGACACTGAAGCTTTCTTT.

This clonotype was counted at least ten times. This chain joins TRBV28 and TRBJ1-2, with D uncertain. The CDR3 loop spans 13 amino acids. V gave up 9 bases and J gave up 3 bases, with 14 bases separating them. Germline lookup yields CDR1 MDHEN and CDR2 SYDVKM. This CDR3 is CASREGSDYGYTF. CDR3 nucleotides: TGTGCCAGTCGAGAGGGTTCGGACTATGGCTACACCTTC.

This clonotype has a count of ten or more. The V gene is TRBV25-1, the J gene TRBJ1-4; the D gene is possibly TRBD1 (6 bases). Per the germline V gene, CDR1 is MGHDK and CDR2 is SYGVNS. Trimming took 1 base from V and 6 from J, leaving 12 bases between them. The CDR3 covers 15 residues. CDR3 amino acids: CASSELVGAYEKLFF. CDR3 nucleotide sequence: TGTGCCAGCAGTGAATTGGTGGGGGCCTATGAAAAACTGTTTTTT.

This clonotype has only a few counts. The rearrangement joins TRBV20-1 to TRBJ2-1; 10 bases map to TRBD2. V trimming: 2 bases; J trimming: 5 bases; junction bases outside the gene matches: 12. The germline gives CDR1 DFQATT, CDR2 SNEGSKA (reference sequence). The CDR3 spans 17 residues. In DNA, the CDR3 is TGCAGTGCTAGATCGCTAGCGGGAGAAGGAGGCAACAATGAGCAGTTCTTC. It is translated as CSARSLAGEGGNNEQFF.

J is TRBJ2-1 and V is TRBV12-3 or TRBV12-4; 11 bases agree with TRBD2. V was pared by 7 bases and J by 5 bases, with 7 bases of the junction left unmatched. This CDR3 comprises 15 residues. This CDR3 is CASTVGTSGHNEQFF. For the CDR3, the DNA is TGTGCCAGCACCGTAGGGACTAGCGGCCACAATGAGCAGTTCTTC.

This clonotype has at least ten counts. The genes are TRBV27 and TRBJ2-7; maybe TRBD2 (5 bases). Germline V gene sequence: CDR1 MNHEY, CDR2 SMNVEV (reference sequence). The V end lost 2 bases, the J end lost 9 bases, and 14 bases lay between the germline ends. The CDR3 has 13 amino acids. The CDR3 is CASSLRVAAVQYF. For the CDR3, the DNA is TGTGCCAGCAGTTTACGGGTTGCAGCGGTGCAGTACTTC.

The chain joins TRBV5-1 to TRBJ2-2; D unresolved. The V gene lost 4 bases and the J gene lost 5 bases, with 21 bases spanning the gap. Germline-derived CDR1 and CDR2 are SGHRS and YFSETQ. This CDR3 spans 17 amino acids. CDR3 sequence reads: CASSMNAWPDTTGELFF. For the CDR3, the DNA is TGCGCCAGCAGCATGAACGCGTGGCCCGATACGACCGGGGAGCTGTTTTTT.

This clonotype was counted ten times or more. V gene TRBV19 combines with J gene TRBJ2-1; weak D call: TRBD2 (6 bases). V was clipped by 3 bases and J by 3 bases, with 9 bases between them. CDR3 length: 14 residues. Germline CDR1 reads LNHDA; CDR2 reads SQIVND (reference sequence). DNA of the CDR3: TGTGCCAGTAGTATGGGCGGGGACTACAATGAGCAGTTCTTC. Amino acid sequence: CASSMGGDYNEQFF.

This clonotype was detected ten times or more. This sequence joins TRBV6-2 or TRBV6-3 and TRBJ1-5; D may be TRBD1 (6 bases). CDR3 size: 15 residues. The V and J ends lost 8 bases and 6 bases respectively, with 20 bases between them. Germline V gives CDR1 MNHEY, CDR2 SVGEGT. CDR3: CASLSPGGPSQPQHF. The DNA for the CDR3 is TGTGCCAGCCTAAGCCCGGGGGGGCCAAGTCAGCCCCAGCATTTT.

This clonotype was counted at least ten times. The chain is built from TRBV5-1 and TRBJ2-3, with D perhaps being TRBD1 or TRBD2 (8 bases each). V was clipped by 3 bases and J by 4 bases, with 24 bases between them. The germline V gene has CDR1 SGHRS and CDR2 YFSETQ. The length of the CDR3 is 18 residues. DNA for the CDR3: TGCGCCAGCAGCTCCCGGGTTAGCGGGACAGGAGGTCCAGATACGCAGTATTTT. Translating it yields CASSSRVSGTGGPDTQYF.

This clonotype was found many times. The V and J genes are TRBV5-1 and TRBJ2-7; TRBD1 matches at 10 bases. The CDR3 contains 17 residues. From germline, CDR1 is SGHRS and CDR2 YFSETQ. Trimming at V came to 4 bases and at J to 4 bases, leaving 14 bases not matched to a gene. CDR3 DNA sequence: TGCGCCAGCAGCGTCCGGGACAGGGGACTTACGACTTACGAGCAGTACTTC. Translated, it gives CASSVRDRGLTTYEQYF.

The chain uses TRBV20-1 and TRBJ1-1; TRBD1 is a possible D gene (6 bases). V was shortened by 8 bases and J by 4 bases, with 23 bases between the two germline ends. The CDR3 has 15 amino acids. The germline CDR1 and CDR2 sequences are DFQATT and SNEGSKA (reference sequence). The CDR3 loop is CSSRGRGSSITEAFF. CDR3 nucleotides: TGCAGTTCGAGGGGCAGGGGCTCTTCGATCACTGAAGCTTTCTTT.

This clonotype was counted at least ten times. J is TRBJ2-1 and V is TRBV11-2; possibly TRBD2 for D (5 bases). V was pared by 2 bases and J by 8 bases, with 16 bases between. CDR1 is SGHAT and CDR2 is FQNNGV in the germline V gene. This CDR3 spans 15 amino acids. For the CDR3, the DNA is TGTGCCAGCAGCTTATCTGGACTCGGTGGGGATGAGCAGTTCTTC. It yields the protein CASSLSGLGGDEQFF.

The table lists this clonotype with a few counts. The germline gene is not matched at one end of the junction; a read error may be the cause. The chain couples TRBV7-7 to TRBJ2-5, with a possible D match to TRBD2 (5 bases). Germline values: CDR1 SSHAT, CDR2 FNYEAQ (reference sequence). CDR3 length: 13 amino acids. The CDR3 protein is CASSAGILEAQYF. Written as DNA, the CDR3 is TGTGCTAGCAGCGCAGGAATATTGGAGGCCCAGTACTTC.

This clonotype was counted between two and nine times. The chain employs TRBV9 and TRBJ2-1, with D possibly being TRBD2 (6 bases). The germline V and J ends were trimmed by 0 bases and 7 bases, with 11 bases remaining between them. This CDR3 has 14 amino acids. Germline values: CDR1 SGDLS, CDR2 YYNGEE. The CDR3 spells CASSVDTGSNEQFF. Written as DNA, the CDR3 is TGTGCCAGCAGCGTAGATACCGGGAGTAATGAGCAGTTCTTC.

Many counts were recorded for this clonotype. J is TRBJ1-1 and V is TRBV7-3; D might be TRBD1 (5 bases). V lost 1 base and J lost 8, with 11 bases in between. Germline V gene lookup returns CDR1 SGHTA and CDR2 FQGTGA. This CDR3 comprises 13 residues. The CDR3 DNA reads TGTGCCAGCAGCTTAATGGACACCTCCGAAGCTTTCTTT. Its translation: CASSLMDTSEAFF.

The rearrangement links TRBV12-3 or TRBV12-4 to TRBJ2-1, with 10 positions matching TRBD1. Trimming at V came to 6 bases and at J to 2 bases, leaving 13 bases not matched to a gene. The CDR3 has 18 residues. This CDR3 is CASSPVLVGTGAYNEQFF. The CDR3, as DNA: TGTGCCAGCAGCCCCGTTCTGGTGGGGACAGGGGCCTACAATGAGCAGTTCTTC.

The chain recombines TRBV25-1 with TRBJ1-6; no clear D gene. Germline V gene sequence: CDR1 MGHDK, CDR2 SYGVNS. CDR3 length: 12 residues. The V end lost 4 bases, the J end lost 7 bases, and 5 bases lay between the germline ends. The CDR3 sequence: CASSGVNSPLHF. The CDR3 nucleotides are TGTGCCAGCAGTGGAGTAAATTCACCCCTCCACTTT.

The chain combines TRBV15 with TRBJ1-4; D is perhaps TRBD1 (5 bases). This CDR3 contains 15 residues. V dropped 2 bases and J dropped 6 bases, with 13 bases sitting between them. Per germline, CDR1 LNHNV and CDR2 YYDKDF (reference sequence). The CDR3 here is CATSRLGGDHEKLFF. The CDR3 DNA sequence: TGTGCCACCAGCAGACTGGGGGGGGATCATGAAAAACTGTTTTTT.